This is a list of T cell receptor beta chains from one sample in a study of high-grade serous ovarian cancer treatment subgroups. Sequenced by immunoSEQ multiplex PCR; TCRdb stores in-frame clones only, minus some. The table lists some 27,000 clones, approximately 79% of them singletons. The sequenced sample was tumor tissue. The receptors come from a human donor with high-grade serous ovarian cancer. Each CDR3 is given with its conserved first and last residue. D genes are given only for firm matches. The listing skips clone size in some rows; elsewhere it reads once, few, many or a size class.

cdr3_nt	cdr3_aa	j_call	v_call	d_call	clone_size
TGCAGCGTTGAGGTGTTTGGAGAGCGGAGCGAGCAGTACTTC	CSVEVFGERSEQYF	TRBJ2-7	TRBV29-1	.	.
TGTGCCAGCAGTGAATCAGGGCAACCTAACAATGAGCAGTTCTTC	CASSESGQPNNEQFF	TRBJ2-1	TRBV2	.	.
TGCGCCAGCAGCTTGTTAGCGGGAGGGCTCCACAATGAGCAGTTCTTC	CASSLLAGGLHNEQFF	TRBJ2-1	TRBV5-1	TRBD2	.
TGTGCCAGCAGTGAGACTAGGAATGAGCAGTTCTTC	CASSETRNEQFF	TRBJ2-1	TRBV6-6	.	.
TGTGCCAGCAGCCCCCGGACAGGGGCCACTTCAGATACGCAGTATTTT	CASSPRTGATSDTQYF	TRBJ2-3	TRBV5-4	TRBD1	.
TGTGCCAGTAGTATGGGGGGGTCAAGGACCGGGGAGCTGTTTTTT	CASSMGGSRTGELFF	TRBJ2-2	TRBV19	TRBD2	once
TGCGCCAGCAGCTTGGCTTCTACAGGGGGCTCTGAAGCTTTCTTT	CASSLASTGGSEAFF	TRBJ1-1	TRBV5-1	TRBD1	.
TGTGCCAGCATCCCCTATCCCACTAGCGGTGAGCAGTTCTTC	CASIPYPTSGEQFF	TRBJ2-1	TRBV6-1	TRBD2	once
TGTGCCAGCAGCCCCTCCTCGAGGTGGCCGAATGAAAAACTGTTTTTT	CASSPSSRWPNEKLFF	TRBJ1-4	TRBV11-2	.	.
TGTGCCAGCAGCGCGCTCTCCTACAATGAGCAGTTCTTC	CASSALSYNEQFF	TRBJ2-1	TRBV11-3	.	.
TGTGCCAGCAGTTACTCGTGGGACAGCTACGAGCAGTACTTC	CASSYSWDSYEQYF	TRBJ2-7	TRBV6-5	TRBD1	.
TGCAGCGGGGGACAAGGAGGGGGCGAGCAGTACTTC	CSGGQGGGEQYF	TRBJ2-7	TRBV29-1	.	.
TGTGCCAGCTCAATCCTACAGGGGGGAGCTTTCTTT	CASSILQGGAFF	TRBJ1-1	TRBV18	TRBD1	once
TGTGCCAGCAGCCCGGGAAACGGGGGGAATACGCAGTATTTT	CASSPGNGGNTQYF	TRBJ2-3	TRBV27	TRBD2	.
TGTGCCAGCAGTCCCACCGACGGGAATCAGCCCCAGCATTTT	CASSPTDGNQPQHF	TRBJ1-5	TRBV28	.	.
TGTGCCAGCAGCGTAGACGGGGGAGACGAAAAACTGTTTTTT	CASSVDGGDEKLFF	TRBJ1-4	TRBV9	.	.
TGTGCCAGTAGTCAGAACCCGGGGGAGCAGTACTTC	CASSQNPGEQYF	TRBJ2-7	TRBV19	.	few
TGTGCCAGCAGTTTTGGGTTTAGTGGCTACACCTTC	CASSFGFSGYTF	TRBJ1-2	TRBV28	.	.
TGTGCCAGCAGTTTGGTCTTTACAGGGAATCAGCCCCAGCATTTT	CASSLVFTGNQPQHF	TRBJ1-5	TRBV27	.	few
TGCGCCAGCAGCCTTATAGCGGGAGGAGGCGGGCCTGGGAGCCATGAGCAGTTCTTC	CASSLIAGGGGPGSHEQFF	TRBJ2-1	TRBV5-1	TRBD2	.
TGTGCCAGCTCACTGCAGGGACTGCAAGAGACCCAGTACTTC	CASSLQGLQETQYF	TRBJ2-5	TRBV18	.	.
TGTGCCAGCTCACCAACTGACTTATGGAATAGTCCCTACAATGAGCAGTTCTTC	CASSPTDLWNSPYNEQFF	TRBJ2-1	TRBV18	.	once
TGCAGCGTTGAGGGGGCCAGCAGGAATGAGCAGTTCTTC	CSVEGASRNEQFF	TRBJ2-1	TRBV29-1	.	.
TGTGCCAGCAGTCATGGGACAGTCGACGAGCAGTACTTC	CASSHGTVDEQYF	TRBJ2-7	TRBV6-1	TRBD1	.
TGTGCCAGTAGTACCCTTCAAGGGACTAGCGGGACGGGTGAGCAGTTCTTC	CASSTLQGTSGTGEQFF	TRBJ2-1	TRBV19	TRBD2	.
TGTGCCACCACCGGGGCCCCTTGGCAGTACTTC	CATTGAPWQYF	TRBJ2-7	TRBV6-1	.	.
TGTGCCAGTAGTAGTCAGGCGGGAGATCAGCCCCAGCATTTT	CASSSQAGDQPQHF	TRBJ1-5	TRBV19	.	.
TGTGCCAGCAGTGAAGTCGGGAGCCCCAATCAGCCCCAGCATTTT	CASSEVGSPNQPQHF	TRBJ1-5	TRBV6-1	.	.
TGCAGCGTTGCGGGCGGGTTGCGTTCCCCCTACGAGCAGTACTTC	CSVAGGLRSPYEQYF	TRBJ2-7	TRBV29-1	.	once
TGTGCCAGCAGCCGGCGGAGGAACACCGGGGAGCTGTTTTTT	CASSRRRNTGELFF	TRBJ2-2	TRBV5-8	.	.
TGTGCCAGCAGTCTGGGCTTCTCGAGTCGGCAGTATTTT	CASSLGFSSRQYF	TRBJ2-3	TRBV28	.	.
TGTGCCAGCTCACCCCAGGGTCTGGATGAAAAACTGTTTTTT	CASSPQGLDEKLFF	TRBJ1-4	TRBV18	.	few
TGTGCCAGCTCACCCGCAGGGGGATACGAGCAGTACTTC	CASSPAGGYEQYF	TRBJ2-7	TRBV18	TRBD1	.
TGTGCCATCAGTGGACAGGGGCCTGAAGCTTTCTTT	CAISGQGPEAFF	TRBJ1-1	TRBV10-3	TRBD1	few
TGTGCCAGCAGCTATGGGAGCCGCATGAACACTGAAGCTTTCTTT	CASSYGSRMNTEAFF	TRBJ1-1	TRBV5-6	.	.
TGTGCCAGCAGTTCGCCCGGGACAGGGGGCACAGATACGCAGTATTTT	CASSSPGTGGTDTQYF	TRBJ2-3	TRBV27	TRBD1	.
TGTGCCAGCAGTTATGAGGGGGGTGGCTACACCTTC	CASSYEGGGYTF	TRBJ1-2	TRBV6-6	.	.
TGTGCCAGCTCACTTCTTCCCCCGGCATCTAGCGGGAGCCGCTACGAGCAGTACTTC	CASSLLPPASSGSRYEQYF	TRBJ2-7	TRBV18	TRBD2	once
TGTGCCAGCAGCTTGGGGGGACAGGGGGGGACTGAAGCTTTCTTT	CASSLGGQGGTEAFF	TRBJ1-1	TRBV5-8	TRBD1	.
TGTGCCAGCAGTAGTTGGCCCCTAAGAGATACGCAGTATTTT	CASSSWPLRDTQYF	TRBJ2-3	TRBV27	.	.
TGTGCCAGCAGCTCTACAGGGGATTGGGACACTGAAGCTTTCTTT	CASSSTGDWDTEAFF	TRBJ1-1	TRBV5-5	TRBD1	.
TGCGCCAGCAGTGAGTTGGTAGCGGGAGGTGAGCAGTTCTTC	CASSELVAGGEQFF	TRBJ2-1	TRBV10-1	TRBD2	.
TGTGCCAGCAGCCTCCCTGGAAGCGGGCAAGAGACCCAGTACTTC	CASSLPGSGQETQYF	TRBJ2-5	TRBV6-6	.	.
TGTGCCACCACCCCTAGCGGGAGAGGCTCCTACAATGAGCAGTTCTTC	CATTPSGRGSYNEQFF	TRBJ2-1	TRBV15	TRBD2	.
TGCGCCAGCAGCTGGGACAGGCTGGCCAATAACGGGGAGCTGTTTTTT	CASSWDRLANNGELFF	TRBJ2-2	TRBV5-1	TRBD1	.
TGTGCCAGCAGTTTGGTAGCGGGAGGCTACTACGAGCAGTACTTC	CASSLVAGGYYEQYF	TRBJ2-7	TRBV27	TRBD2	.
TGCGCCAGCAGCTTGGTCTTGGGTGGGGAGACCCAGTACTTC	CASSLVLGGETQYF	TRBJ2-5	TRBV5-1	.	.
TGTGCCAGCAGCTCCGGGTTGAGTAATGAAAAACTGTTTTTT	CASSSGLSNEKLFF	TRBJ1-4	TRBV5-6	.	.
TGCGCCAGCAGCCCGATTTACGGGGCTAGCAATCAGCCCCAGCATTTT	CASSPIYGASNQPQHF	TRBJ1-5	TRBV4-1	.	once
TGCGCCAGCGGACCCTTGGGGACAGGGGTAGAATACGAGCAGTACTTC	CASGPLGTGVEYEQYF	TRBJ2-7	TRBV5-1	TRBD1	.
TGTGCCAGCAGTTGGGGAGAGGCCCTCCACTTT	CASSWGEALHF	TRBJ1-6	TRBV6-6	.	.
TGCGCCAGCAGCCAAACGACTAGCGGACTCTACGAGCAGTACTTC	CASSQTTSGLYEQYF	TRBJ2-7	TRBV4-1	TRBD2	once
TGTGCCAGCAGCTTGGTCAGGGCTAGGGCTGAGCAGTTCTTC	CASSLVRARAEQFF	TRBJ2-1	TRBV7-2	.	.
TGTGCCAGTACCGCCTGGGGACAGGCTAATCAGCCCCAGCATTTT	CASTAWGQANQPQHF	TRBJ1-5	TRBV19	TRBD1	.
TGTGCCAGCAGTTTATTGGGACTAGCGCGAGCCAGTGGAGATACGCAGTATTTT	CASSLLGLARASGDTQYF	TRBJ2-3	TRBV27	TRBD2	.
TGTGCCAGCAGCCCCCGGGGACAGCGGTTAAGCTATGGCTACACCTTC	CASSPRGQRLSYGYTF	TRBJ1-2	TRBV28	TRBD1	.
TGTGCCAGCAGCTTAGTTGGCGGGACAGGGATCCACCGACCCCTAGCTTTCTTT	CASSLVGGTGIHRPLAFF	TRBJ1-1	TRBV11-2	TRBD1	.